This entry lists 21 T cell receptor beta chains sequenced from one sample in a study of T-cell memory formation after mild COVID-19. MiXCR, run by TCRdb on the 5' RACE reads, gives a single entry per CDR3 protein. The sample lists about half a million distinct CDR3 sequences, 15% to 20% seen once, with roughly 12% in the top ten. Sequenced material: PBMCs or a T cell subset sorted from them (not recorded which). The source is an adult woman who had mild COVID-19 (a few samples of this study predate the infection). Cell type and time point are not known.

This chain connects TRBV12-3 or TRBV12-4 to TRBJ2-3; 9 positions agree with TRBD2. V shed 8 bases, J shed 4 bases, and the junction held 7 bases outside the gene matches. The CDR3 is 14 amino acids. The CDR3, as DNA: TGTGCCAGCGGGGTAGCGGGAGTTTCAGATACGCAGTATTTT. It is translated as CASGVAGVSDTQYF.

The chain combines TRBV4-3 with TRBJ1-1; D is possibly TRBD1 (6 bases). This CDR3 is built from 17 residues. Trimming cost V 0 bases and J 0 bases, with 14 bases left between them. Germline V gives CDR1 LGHNA, CDR2 YSLEER. The CDR3: CASSQDWTAEMNTEAFF. In DNA, the CDR3 is TGCGCCAGCAGCCAAGATTGGACAGCTGAAATGAACACTGAAGCTTTCTTT.

As DNA, the CDR3 is TGTGCCAGCAGCTCCCGCGTGGGGGGGCAGGTGCGGGAGCAGTACTTC. The encoded protein is CASSSRVGGQVREQYF. This chain uses TRBV7-9 with TRBJ2-7; tentatively, D is TRBD2 (7 bases). The CDR3 contains 16 residues. V shed 4 bases and J shed 7 bases, with 23 bases lying between them. Germline-derived CDR1 and CDR2 are SEHNR and FQNEAQ (reference sequence). The full variable domain, completed using reference TRBV7-9 and TRBJ2-7, is DTGVSQNPRHKITKRGQNVTFRCDPISEHNRLYWYRQTLGQGPEFLTYFQNEAQLEKSRLLSDRFSAERPKGSFSTLEIQRTEQGDSAMYLCASSSRVGGQVREQYFGPGTRLTVT.

This clonotype was detected a few times. DNA of the CDR3: TGCAGTGCTACAGCCGGGACTAGGTTTCCCGGGGAGCTGTTTTTT. It translates to CSATAGTRFPGELFF. The rearrangement uses TRBV20-1 and TRBJ2-2; 8 bases are shared with TRBD2. CDR1 and CDR2 from the germline V gene are DFQATT and SNEGSKA (reference sequence). After removal of 4 bases from V and 6 bases from J, the junction contained 10 bases not matched to a gene. The CDR3 has 15 residues.

The chain joins TRBV21-1 to TRBJ2-7; the table's D call of TRBD1 was not tested on the DNA. TRBV21-1 is designated a pseudogene. CDR3 length equals 13 residues. CDR3 loop: CASKQGVMYEQYF. The CDR3 DNA follows: TGTGCCAGCAAACAGGGGGTTATGTATGAGCAGTACTTC.

The chain links TRBV29-1 to TRBJ2-7; possibly TRBD1 for D (6 bases). V dropped 4 bases and J dropped 2 bases, with 15 bases sitting between them. In germline, CDR1 is SQVTM, CDR2 ANQGSEA. The CDR3 length is 14 residues. CDR3 coding DNA: TGCAGCGTTGGATCCGAACAGGGACCCTACGAGCAGTACTTC. Encoded protein: CSVGSEQGPYEQYF.

The chain is built from TRBV7-2 and TRBJ2-7; 14 bases line up with TRBD2. The germline V gene has CDR1 SGHTA and CDR2 FQGNSA. The CDR3 sequence is 19 residues long. J gave up 0 bases and V 0 bases, and 7 bases lay outside the gene matches. CDR3 protein: CASSLAPAGTSGSSYEQYF. The DNA for the CDR3 is TGTGCCAGCAGCTTAGCGCCCGCCGGGACTAGCGGGAGCTCCTACGAGCAGTACTTC.

The CDR3 protein is CASSQGMGDGTGTRGYTF. CDR3 bases: TGTGCCAGCAGCCAAGGGATGGGCGATGGGACAGGGACGAGGGGCTACACCTTC. The gene calls are TRBV4-2 and TRBJ1-2; TRBD1 aligns across 9 bases. J was trimmed by 8 bases and V by 1 base; bases with no gene match: 17. CDR3 length: 18 amino acids. The V gene's germline CDR1 is LGHNA and CDR2 YNFKEQ.

This chain joins TRBV15 and TRBJ2-3; D uncertain. The ends were cut back, 8 bases at V and 0 bases at J, with 9 bases in the middle. The CDR3 sequence is 13 residues long. The germline gives CDR1 LNHNV, CDR2 YYDKDF (reference sequence). CDR3 region: CATCRASTDTQYF. CDR3 DNA sequence: TGTGCCACCTGCCGTGCTAGCACAGATACGCAGTATTTT.

The chain has TRBV3-1 and TRBJ1-2, with D unresolved. This CDR3 region has 12 residues. The germline V gene has CDR1 LGHDT and CDR2 YNNKEL (reference sequence). Deletions cut 4 bases from V and 8 bases from J, with 11 bases between. The CDR3 bases are TGTGCCAGCAGCCTGTCTTCGAGAGGCTACACCTTC. This sequence encodes CASSLSSRGYTF.

This clonotype appeared many times. The chain uses TRBV11-2 and TRBJ2-7; D perhaps matches TRBD1 (5 bases). V lost 4 bases, J lost 2 bases, and 15 bases lay in between. This CDR3 is 15 amino acids long. CDR1 is SGHAT and CDR2 is FQNNGV in the germline V gene. In DNA, the CDR3 is TGTGCCAGCAGCTCCGACAGAGTTGTAACCTACGAGCAGTACTTC. It encodes CASSSDRVVTYEQYF.

This chain uses TRBV12-3 or TRBV12-4 with TRBJ2-5; D not certain. This CDR3 has 13 amino acids. V lost 1 base and J lost 5, with 8 bases in between. CDR3 nucleotides: TGTGCCAGCAGTTTAGTGGGGTACGAGACCCAGTACTTC. It codes for CASSLVGYETQYF.

The chain couples TRBV20-1 to TRBJ2-1; 9 bases are shared with TRBD1. After removal of 4 bases from V and 10 bases from J, the junction contained 8 bases not matched to a gene. This CDR3 region has 13 residues. Germline values: CDR1 DFQATT, CDR2 SNEGSKA (reference sequence). DNA for the CDR3: TGCAGTGCTACCCGGGACAGGGTTCGGGAGCAGTTCTTC. This encodes CSATRDRVREQFF.

In this sample, this clonotype turned up a few times. The rearrangement links TRBV7-2 to TRBJ1-3, with 10 nucleotides matching TRBD1. This CDR3 spans 14 amino acids. Germline loops: CDR1 SGHTA, CDR2 FQGNSA. V lost 6 bases, J lost 8 bases, and 7 bases stayed unmatched. CDR3 region: CASRLDRGRDTIYF. The CDR3 region has the DNA TGTGCCAGCAGACTTGACAGGGGGCGAGACACCATATATTTT.

This chain connects TRBV5-1 to TRBJ1-2; 8 bases line up with TRBD1. In germline, CDR1 is SGHRS, CDR2 YFSETQ. The CDR3 contains 16 residues. The V segment lost 4 bases and the J segment 2 bases; nucleotides outside the gene matches: 10. In DNA form, the CDR3 reads TGCGCCAGCAGCCCTGGGACAGGCGTTAAGAACTATGGCTACACCTTC. Translating it yields CASSPGTGVKNYGYTF.

The rearrangement uses TRBV6-6 and TRBJ2-3; 12 bases are a match to TRBD2. CDR3 length: 14 residues. Germline loops: CDR1 MNHNY, CDR2 SVGAGI (reference sequence). V lost 9 bases and J lost 7; bases outside the gene matches: 8. The CDR3 here is CASWSSGRANTQYF. CDR3 DNA: TGTGCCAGTTGGTCTAGCGGGAGGGCCAATACGCAGTATTTT.

There are many counts of this clonotype. The gene calls are TRBV4-1 and TRBJ2-5; a weak D match, TRBD2 (5 bases). Germline loops: CDR1 MGHRA, CDR2 YSYEKL. The CDR3 is 16 residues long. V was pared by 0 bases and J by 9 bases, with 20 bases between. In DNA form, the CDR3 reads TGCGCCAGCAGCCAAGAAACGGGTGTGTCCCTCGGGGCCCAGTACTTC. It is translated as CASSQETGVSLGAQYF.

The chain couples TRBV7-8 to TRBJ1-1; D is unclear. Germline CDR1 SGHVS, CDR2 FQNEAQ. This CDR3 has 13 amino acids. Deletions cut 5 bases from V and 6 bases from J, with 13 bases between. The CDR3 region has the DNA TGTGCCAGCAGCCCCCAACTGAGATCTGAAGCTTTCTTT. This codes for CASSPQLRSEAFF.

The chain employs TRBV2 and TRBJ2-4; D possibly corresponds to TRBD2 (5 bases). The V end lost 7 bases, the J end lost 4 bases, and 11 bases lay between the germline ends. There are 13 residues in the CDR3. CDR1 is SNHLY and CDR2 is FYNNEI in the germline V gene. CDR3 in amino acids: CASILDSKNIQYF. CDR3 coding DNA: TGTGCCAGCATCCTGGACTCTAAAAACATTCAGTACTTC. Based on the CDR3 plus reference TRBV2 and TRBJ2-4, the full variable domain is EPEVTQTPSHQVTQMGQEVILRCVPISNHLYFYWYRQILGQKVEFLVSFYNNEISEKSEIFDDQFSVERPDGSNFTLKIRSTKLEDSAMYFCASILDSKNIQYFGAGTRLSVL.

This clonotype was counted many times. The chain joins TRBV25-1 to TRBJ1-1, with D unclear. CDR3 length: 13 amino acids. Trimming removed 3 bases from V and 3 bases from J, with 8 bases in between. In germline, CDR1 is MGHDK, CDR2 SYGVNS. This CDR3 is CASSDAPDTEAFF. CDR3 in DNA: TGTGCCAGCAGTGACGCCCCGGACACTGAAGCTTTCTTT.

This clonotype has ten or more counts. The rearrangement uses TRBV5-1 and TRBJ2-7; unclear D gene. Per the germline V gene, CDR1 is SGHRS and CDR2 is YFSETQ. The CDR3 is 15 amino acids. V shed 4 bases and J shed 2 bases, with 16 bases lying between them. The CDR3 reads CASSPSTVETYEQYF. In nucleotides, the CDR3 is TGCGCCAGCAGCCCGTCGACGGTCGAGACCTACGAGCAGTACTTC.